A selection of T cell receptor beta chains follows, all from one sample in a study of shared clonotypes between healthy human individuals. TCRdb keeps only in-frame clones here, not all; method: immunoSEQ multiplex PCR. Of approximately 1,500,000 clones listed, around 97% are singletons. Sequenced material: naive CD4+ T cells sorted from blood. These receptors came from a man aged 25 to 40 in good health. The CDR3 runs from the conserved cysteine through the conserved F or W. A D gene is named only where the DNA matches it firmly. Part of the rows lack a size; the others show once, few, many or a class for expanded clones.

v_gene: TRBV10-3
d_gene: NA
abundance: NA
j_gene: TRBJ1-5
CDR3nt: TGTGCCATCACCAGGGAGGATCAGCCCCAGCATTTT
CDR3aa: CAITREDQPQHF

v_gene: TRBV18
d_gene: NA
abundance: NA
j_gene: TRBJ2-2
CDR3nt: TGTGCCAGCTCACCAGATAGAACCGGGGAGCTGTTTTTT
CDR3aa: CASSPDRTGELFF

v_gene: TRBV7-2
d_gene: TRBD1
abundance: NA
j_gene: TRBJ2-4
CDR3nt: TGTGCCAGCAGCCCCAGGACAGGGGCCCAAAACATTCAGTACTTC
CDR3aa: CASSPRTGAQNIQYF

v_gene: TRBV7-8
d_gene: TRBD2
abundance: NA
j_gene: TRBJ2-7
CDR3nt: TGTGCCAGCAGCTTATCTACCCTAGCGGGAACGTCCTACGAGCAGTACTTC
CDR3aa: CASSLSTLAGTSYEQYF

v_gene: TRBV20-1
d_gene: NA
abundance: NA
j_gene: TRBJ2-3
CDR3nt: TGCAGTGGGGGGAGCACAGATACGCAGTATTTT
CDR3aa: CSGGSTDTQYF

v_gene: TRBV5-1
d_gene: NA
abundance: few
j_gene: TRBJ2-7
CDR3nt: TGCGCCAGCAGCTCCCCCCGACAAGAACGGTTTCCCGTCCACTACGAGCAGTACTTC
CDR3aa: CASSSPRQERFPVHYEQYF

v_gene: TRBV11-2
d_gene: NA
abundance: NA
j_gene: TRBJ1-3
CDR3nt: TGTGCCAGCAGCTTACAGGGGACTGGAAACACCATATATTTT
CDR3aa: CASSLQGTGNTIYF

v_gene: TRBV11-1
d_gene: NA
abundance: NA
j_gene: TRBJ2-3
CDR3nt: TGTGCCAGCAGCTTAGGGGGGGCGCCGGTCAAGGCAGATACGCAGTATTTT
CDR3aa: CASSLGGAPVKADTQYF

v_gene: TRBV2
d_gene: NA
abundance: NA
j_gene: TRBJ2-3
CDR3nt: TGTGCCAGCGAACGTAGGGGAACAGATACGCAGTATTTT
CDR3aa: CASERRGTDTQYF

v_gene: TRBV5-1
d_gene: TRBD1
abundance: NA
j_gene: TRBJ2-7
CDR3nt: TGCGCCAGCAGCGTACGGGACAGTAGCTCCTACGAGCAGTACTTC
CDR3aa: CASSVRDSSSYEQYF

v_gene: TRBV10-2
d_gene: TRBD2
abundance: NA
j_gene: TRBJ2-7
CDR3nt: TGCGCCAGCAGTGTCCGACTGGGGGGGGTCTACGAGCAGTACTTC
CDR3aa: CASSVRLGGVYEQYF

v_gene: TRBV5-5
d_gene: TRBD2
abundance: NA
j_gene: TRBJ2-1
CDR3nt: TGTGCCAGCAGCTTGGCCGTACGACTAGCAAGGGATGACAATGAGCAGTTCTTC
CDR3aa: CASSLAVRLARDDNEQFF

v_gene: TRBV7-7
d_gene: NA
abundance: NA
j_gene: TRBJ2-3
CDR3nt: TGTGCCAGCAGCCTCGACAGAACAGATACGCAGTATTTT
CDR3aa: CASSLDRTDTQYF

v_gene: TRBV18
d_gene: NA
abundance: NA
j_gene: TRBJ1-2
CDR3nt: TGTGCCAGCTCACCACGGTTCGAGGGGCAGGCCGGGAGGGCCTTC
CDR3aa: CASSPRFEGQAGRAF

v_gene: TRBV25-1
d_gene: NA
abundance: NA
j_gene: TRBJ1-2
CDR3nt: TGTGCCAGCAGTGAAATAGGGTTTGACGGGGGATATGGCTACACCTTC
CDR3aa: CASSEIGFDGGYGYTF

v_gene: TRBV7-9
d_gene: TRBD2
abundance: NA
j_gene: TRBJ2-3
CDR3nt: TGTGCCAGCGCGAGGGAGGGTAGCACAGATACGCAGTATTTT
CDR3aa: CASAREGSTDTQYF

v_gene: TRBV5-6
d_gene: NA
abundance: NA
j_gene: TRBJ2-1
CDR3nt: TGTGCCAGCAGCTTGATCGGGACTTCGGCTTACAATGAGCAGTTCTTC
CDR3aa: CASSLIGTSAYNEQFF